This T cell receptor beta chain was retrieved from a study of neoadjuvant anti-PD-1 for oral cavity cancer. At the level of the study: Around day 43, patients without progression received a fourth nivolumab dose before surgery.

With regard to this clone: Its specificity is not known.

Study-wide results and caveats: With a few patients per group, TCR findings need larger cohorts. After neoadjuvant nivolumab, PBMC T cell clonality was significantly higher in non-responders than responders.

Clones were sequenced by immunoSEQ multiplex PCR, and TCRdb holds only the in-frame ones, with some missing. The table records roughly 7,000 clones, just under 75% of them present only once. Patients had HPV-negative, locally advanced oral cavity squamous cell carcinoma. This material consisted of PBMCs, taken before nivolumab (anti-PD-1) treatment. The TCR sequence derives from a person between 40 and 79 years old with oral cavity squamous cell carcinoma.

The CDR3: CASSRTGEWTEAFF. The DNA for the CDR3 is TGCGCCAGCAGCCGGACAGGGGAGTGGACTGAAGCTTTCTTT. The chain has TRBV5-1 and TRBJ1-1, with 9 bases that match TRBD1. The ends lost 4 bases at V and 5 bases at J; junction bases unmatched: 6. This CDR3 comprises 14 residues. CDR1 is SGHRS and CDR2 is YFSETQ in the germline V gene.